Listed below are T cell receptor beta chains from one sample, sequenced in a study of shared clonotypes between healthy human individuals. The repertoire was sequenced with immunoSEQ multiplex PCR; TCRdb's copy has only in-frame clones and lacks some. The sample has over 1.4 million clones; roughly 97% are singletons. Sequenced input: naive CD4+ T cells sorted from blood. Receptor source: a man aged 25-40 years in good health. CDR3s include the opening cysteine and the closing phenylalanine or tryptophan.

V gene	CDR3 protein
TRBV28	CASSSDRGLLGLGETQYF
TRBV5-1	CASSPAPQGPGELFF
TRBV7-9	CASSLGGISSGNTIYF
TRBV5-1	CASSAVQTTDTQYF
TRBV5-6	CASSFRAANEQFF
TRBV19	CASQQGPTGELFF
TRBV27	CASSFRFNEKLFF
TRBV27	CASSLLGGRDYGYTF
TRBV19	CASMGSYEQYF
TRBV27	CASSLAPGGQNGYTF
TRBV2	CASSGLIADEETQYF
TRBV4-3	CASSQDLDSEAFF
TRBV10-3	CAIRLSISGNTIYF
TRBV25-1	CASSELVTGELFF